Here is one T cell receptor (beta chain) with its context. The record originates from a study of T cell clones after liver transplantation. Study-level background: TCRbeta sequencing after a pre-transplant mixed lymphocyte reaction identified graft-donor-reactive clones, later tracked in post-transplant blood. As an antigen-independent comparator, third-party-reactive TCRbeta sequences came from pre-transplant mixed lymphocyte reactions.

Clones were sequenced by immunoSEQ multiplex PCR, and TCRdb holds only the in-frame ones, with some missing. Among some 45,000 clones, roughly 84% were seen once, and the ten largest hold 2.5%. The sequenced sample was CD4+ T cells from blood, obtained 24 months after liver transplant. The source of this sequence is a human patient who received a liver transplant. Some T cells may be supplied by the graft donor.

The DNA for the CDR3 is TGCGCCAGCAGCGTTAGCGGGGGGGATTACAATGAGCAGTTCTTC. Residues: CASSVSGGDYNEQFF. The rearrangement uses TRBV5-1 and TRBJ2-1; 11 nucleotides line up with TRBD2. The V segment lost 4 bases and the J segment 4 bases; nucleotides outside the gene matches: 4. Germline values: CDR1 SGHRS, CDR2 YFSETQ. CDR3 length equals 15 residues.